This T cell receptor (beta chain) came from a study of T cell repertoires in cytomegalovirus infection. Looking at the study overall: The authors used CMV epitopes that were HLA-C-restricted (recently identified) and HLA-B-restricted (well studied). Both CMV infection and a matching HLA type were indicated by public TCR beta signatures.

A remark on this clonotype: What it binds is not known.

TCRdb passed the reads through MiXCR, listing each CDR3 protein once. The table has approximately 910,000 distinct CDR3 sequences, 31% seen once. Germline assignment: CDR1 SGHTA and CDR2 FQGNSA. CDR3 length equals 16 residues. The V end was cut by 5 bases, the J end by 3 bases, with 17 bases between. Study-level points and caveats: HLA-C-restricted CMV clonotypes gave the most frequent clonotype in two of eight donors.

This specimen consisted of cultured CD8+ T cells from PBMCs, obtained from culture after CMV antigen stimulation. The chain recombines TRBV7-2 with TRBJ2-1; TRBD2 is a possible D gene (7 bases). The receptor comes from a human donor in good health (CMV status not recorded). Some clones in this sample may be carry-over from other donors' samples. As DNA, the CDR3 is TGTGCCAGCAGCGCTGGGGGGGGCCTTCTCTACAATGAGCAGTTCTTC. It is translated as CASSAGGGLLYNEQFF.